One and the same sample provided the 23 T cell receptor beta chains below, sequenced in a study of T cells in Graves' hyperthyroidism and ophthalmopathy. The investigators amplified TCR beta CDR3 regions from RNA transcripts. Researchers ran a first-round RT-PCR on the TCR CDR3 using the HTBI primer set. TCRdb called the multiplex PCR reads again in MiXCR, with one record for every CDR3 protein. The sample shows just over 550,000 distinct CDR3 sequences, roughly 46% of them seen only once. The specimen sequenced was peripheral blood or thyroid tissue (not recorded which). The source is a woman between 18 and 29 years old with Graves' hyperthyroidism.

The rearrangement joins TRBV20-1 to TRBJ1-6, with D possibly being TRBD1 (5 bases). The CDR3 covers 16 residues. CDR1 and CDR2 (germline): DFQATT, SNEGSKA (reference sequence). V was pared by 4 bases and J by 11 bases, with 24 bases between. CDR3 loop: CSANPTGTGRDPPLHF. The CDR3 coding sequence is TGCAGTGCTAACCCAACTGGGACGGGGAGGGATCCACCCCTCCACTTT.

This clonotype was seen only a few times. The J gene is TRBJ1-1, the V gene TRBV5-1; weak D call: TRBD1 (5 bases). The germline CDR1 and CDR2 sequences are SGHRS and YFSETQ. V shed 4 bases and J shed 6 bases, with 13 bases lying between them. The CDR3 runs to 13 residues. CDR3 sequence reads: CASSGPTRAEAFF. The CDR3 DNA reads TGCGCCAGCAGCGGACCCACCAGGGCTGAAGCTTTCTTT.

V and J are TRBV2 and TRBJ1-1; 8 nucleotides line up with TRBD1. This CDR3 has 15 amino acids. Trimming at V came to 7 bases and at J to 4 bases, leaving 11 bases not matched to a gene. Germline values: CDR1 SNHLY, CDR2 FYNNEI. This CDR3 reads CASMGAGGAGTEAFF. In DNA form, the CDR3 reads TGTGCCAGCATGGGGGCAGGGGGCGCCGGCACTGAAGCTTTCTTT. The full variable domain, completed using reference TRBV2 and TRBJ1-1, is EPEVTQTPSHQVTQMGQEVILRCVPISNHLYFYWYRQILGQKVEFLVSFYNNEISEKSEIFDDQFSVERPDGSNFTLKIRSTKLEDSAMYFCASMGAGGAGTEAFFGQGTRLTVV.

V and J are TRBV2 and TRBJ2-7; tentative D call: TRBD1 (5 bases). Deletions cut 8 bases from V and 7 bases from J, with 18 bases between. The germline V gene has CDR1 SNHLY and CDR2 FYNNEI. The CDR3 consists of 13 residues. CDR3 nucleotide sequence: TGTGCCAGCTCACCAGGCGTTGCAGGGGAGCAGTACTTC. Translating gives CASSPGVAGEQYF. Full variable domain (rest looked up from reference TRBV2 and TRBJ2-7): EPEVTQTPSHQVTQMGQEVILRCVPISNHLYFYWYRQILGQKVEFLVSFYNNEISEKSEIFDDQFSVERPDGSNFTLKIRSTKLEDSAMYFCASSPGVAGEQYFGPGTRLTVT.

This clonotype was detected ten times or more. The V call is TRBV29-1, the J call TRBJ1-2; D ambiguous. The V end lost 4 bases, the J end lost 4 bases, and 10 bases lay between the germline ends. The CDR3 sequence is 12 residues long. Germline CDR1 SQVTM, CDR2 ANQGSEA. The CDR3 here is CSVGLGSYGYTF. CDR3 DNA: TGCAGCGTTGGTTTGGGTAGCTATGGCTACACCTTC.

Note on this clonotype: A much larger clone differs by one base, so this may be a read error. The genes are TRBV10-3 and TRBJ1-5; D ambiguous. Germline V gives CDR1 ENHRY, CDR2 SYGVKD. V lost 5 bases to trimming and J lost 9 bases, with 14 bases between them. The CDR3 has 13 residues. CDR3 sequence reads: CAISWTVHRPQHF. The CDR3 coding sequence is TGTGCCATCAGTTGGACGGTCCATCGGCCCCAGCATTTT.

The J gene is TRBJ1-1, the V gene TRBV11-1, with a weak D call TRBD1 (5 bases). CDR3 size: 15 residues. The V end lost 5 bases, the J end lost 9 bases, and 22 bases lay between the germline ends. Germline V lookup: CDR1 SGHAT, CDR2 FQDESV (reference sequence). The DNA for the CDR3 is TGTGCCAGCAGCCCTAGGGGTACGATGGGCACGAAAGCTTTCTTT. This sequence encodes CASSPRGTMGTKAFF. The variable domain in full, completed from reference TRBV11-1 and TRBJ1-1, reads EAEVAQSPRYKITEKSQAVAFWCDPISGHATLYWYRQILGQGPELLVQFQDESVVDDSQLPKDRFSAERLKGVDSTLKIQPAELGDSAMYLCASSPRGTMGTKAFFGQGTRLTVV.

This clonotype has more than one count but fewer than ten. J is TRBJ2-7 and V is TRBV5-1, with a possible D match to TRBD2 (5 bases). This CDR3 is built from 13 residues. V lost 4 bases and J lost 1, with 9 bases in between. Looked up from germline, CDR1 is SGHRS and CDR2 is YFSETQ. The CDR3 nucleotides are TGCGCCAGCAGCAAGGAGGTTTCCTACGAGCAGTACTTC. Translating it yields CASSKEVSYEQYF.

This chain uses TRBV2 with TRBJ2-2; D may be TRBD1 (5 bases). The germline gives CDR1 SNHLY, CDR2 FYNNEI. The CDR3 sequence is 15 residues long. Trimming stripped 7 bases from V and 8 bases from J, with 20 bases between. The CDR3 DNA sequence: TGTGCCAGCAACAATCAGGGTGGGGCGCGAGGGGAGCTGTTTTTT. Its protein product is CASNNQGGARGELFF.

The CDR3 sequence: CASVEAAGSYGYTF. For the CDR3, the DNA is TGTGCCAGCGTTGAAGCGGCAGGGAGCTATGGCTACACCTTC. The chain is built from TRBV25-1 and TRBJ1-2; tentatively, D is TRBD1 (5 bases). Germline V gene data show CDR1 as MGHDK and CDR2 as SYGVNS. The CDR3 is made up of 14 amino acids. Trimming removed 8 bases from V and 4 bases from J, with 17 bases in between.

The chain is built from TRBV12-3 or TRBV12-4 and TRBJ1-2; D is perhaps TRBD1 (5 bases). There are 15 residues in the CDR3. Trimming left V 3 bases short and J 4 bases short, with 15 bases between. The DNA for the CDR3 is TGTGCCAGCAGTTTGGCGGGGCAAGCTACCTATGGCTACACCTTC. Translation gives CASSLAGQATYGYTF.

In its sample, this clonotype was seen many times. This rearrangement joins TRBV24-1 to TRBJ1-1; no definite D call. In germline, CDR1 is KGHDR, CDR2 SFDVKD. This CDR3 spans 12 amino acids. Trimming removed 3 bases at V and 0 bases at J, with 1 base between. CDR3 nucleotide sequence: TGTGCCACCAGTGATATGAACACTGAAGCTTTCTTT. This encodes CATSDMNTEAFF.

This clonotype was counted ten times or more. This chain connects TRBV7-2 to TRBJ2-5; D may be TRBD2 (6 bases). Trimming took 3 bases from V and 2 from J, leaving 13 bases between them. The CDR3 has 15 amino acids. Per germline, CDR1 SGHTA and CDR2 FQGNSA. Written as DNA, the CDR3 is TGTGCCAGCAGCTTGAGGCGGGGCTATCAAGAGACCCAGTACTTC. It is translated as CASSLRRGYQETQYF.

This clonotype was detected a few times. Germline and junction disagree at one end, which may indicate a read error. The chain uses TRBV10-3 and TRBJ2-7, with D hard to call. CDR1 and CDR2 (germline): ENHRY, SYGVKD. CDR3 size: 12 residues. The CDR3 is CASSTASDEQYF. In DNA, the CDR3 is TGTGCCAGCAGTACAGCTTCGGACGAGCAGTACTTC.

This clonotype appeared once. This chain uses TRBV6-5 with TRBJ2-5, with 9 positions matching TRBD2. The CDR3 is 15 amino acids. CDR1 and CDR2 (germline): MNHEY, SVGAGI. Trimming removed 5 bases from V and 5 bases from J; junction bases left unmatched: 9. The CDR3 DNA reads as TGTGCCAGCAGTGCCCCATTAGCGGGAGTTGAGACCCAGTACTTC. Its protein product is CASSAPLAGVETQYF.

V gene TRBV7-3 combines with J gene TRBJ1-2; 9 bases agree with TRBD1. CDR1 is SGHTA and CDR2 is FQGTGA in the germline V gene. V lost 5 bases to trimming and J lost 8 bases; unmatched junction nucleotides: 12. This CDR3 region has 15 residues. CDR3 nucleotides: TGTGCCAGCAGCCCAGGCCCCGGGACAGGGATCGGCTACACCTTC. Translated: CASSPGPGTGIGYTF.

The CDR3 sequence is CSARDIQGVTGYTF. In DNA form, the CDR3 reads TGCAGTGCTAGAGACATACAGGGGGTGACTGGCTACACCTTC. The rearrangement joins TRBV20-1 to TRBJ1-2, with TRBD1 identical over 8 bases. Germline V CDR1 and CDR2: DFQATT, SNEGSKA (reference sequence). This CDR3 is 14 amino acids long. J gave up 7 bases and V 0 bases, and 7 bases lay outside the gene matches.

As regards this clonotype: Being one base from a much bigger clone, this may be a read error. V usage is TRBV19 and J usage is TRBJ1-5; D might be TRBD1 (6 bases). V was pared by 5 bases and J by 1 base, with 12 bases between. The germline gives CDR1 LNHDA, CDR2 SQIVND (reference sequence). The CDR3 runs 15 residues. The CDR3 loop reads CASSVDRWSNQPQHF. CDR3 DNA: TGTGCCAGTAGTGTCGACAGGTGGAGCAATCAGCCCCAGCATTTT.

The V and J genes are TRBV20-1 and TRBJ2-5; D not certain. CDR1 and CDR2 from the germline V gene are DFQATT and SNEGSKA (reference sequence). There are 13 residues in the CDR3. Trimming cost V 3 bases and J 2 bases, with 10 bases left between them. The CDR3 DNA follows: TGCAGTGCTAGCGAAGGGCCGCAAGAGACCCAGTACTTC. Translated: CSASEGPQETQYF.

This clonotype has at least ten counts. This rearrangement joins TRBV10-3 to TRBJ1-2, with D uncertain. From germline, CDR1 is ENHRY and CDR2 SYGVKD. This CDR3 is 15 amino acids long. Deletions cut 1 base from V and 0 bases from J, with 9 bases between. CDR3 in DNA: TGTGCCATCAGTGAGTGGGAGTTTACTAACTATGGCTACACCTTC. Protein sequence: CAISEWEFTNYGYTF.

This clonotype appeared a few times. The chain is built from TRBV6-5 and TRBJ1-1, with D possibly being TRBD1 (6 bases). Germline V gives CDR1 MNHEY, CDR2 SVGAGI. This CDR3 spans 14 amino acids. V was pared by 0 bases and J by 7 bases, with 12 bases between. The CDR3 nucleotides read TGTGCCAGCAGTTACTCAGGACAGTCCCGTGAAGCTTTCTTT. Its translation: CASSYSGQSREAFF.

Comment on this clonotype: A read error may account for a junction end that differs from germline. This sequence joins TRBV29-1 and TRBJ2-5; weak D call: TRBD1 (7 bases). CDR3 length: 9 amino acids. Looked up from germline, CDR1 is SQVTM and CDR2 is ANQGSEA. The CDR3 nucleotides are TGCAGCGTTGAAACAGGGGCGGGGTTC. It codes for CSVETGAGF.

Worth noting for this clonotype: The conserved phenylalanine or tryptophan is not found at the CDR3 terminus, so this likely reflects a read error. The limits of the CDR3 on the DNA are not certain, so only TCRdb's listed CDR3 is given. J is TRBJ1-4 and V is TRBV12-3 or TRBV12-4; the DNA was not used to check the table's D call, TRBD1. The CDR3 adds up to 10 amino acids, both ends counted. The CDR3 is CASSHTTGVH.